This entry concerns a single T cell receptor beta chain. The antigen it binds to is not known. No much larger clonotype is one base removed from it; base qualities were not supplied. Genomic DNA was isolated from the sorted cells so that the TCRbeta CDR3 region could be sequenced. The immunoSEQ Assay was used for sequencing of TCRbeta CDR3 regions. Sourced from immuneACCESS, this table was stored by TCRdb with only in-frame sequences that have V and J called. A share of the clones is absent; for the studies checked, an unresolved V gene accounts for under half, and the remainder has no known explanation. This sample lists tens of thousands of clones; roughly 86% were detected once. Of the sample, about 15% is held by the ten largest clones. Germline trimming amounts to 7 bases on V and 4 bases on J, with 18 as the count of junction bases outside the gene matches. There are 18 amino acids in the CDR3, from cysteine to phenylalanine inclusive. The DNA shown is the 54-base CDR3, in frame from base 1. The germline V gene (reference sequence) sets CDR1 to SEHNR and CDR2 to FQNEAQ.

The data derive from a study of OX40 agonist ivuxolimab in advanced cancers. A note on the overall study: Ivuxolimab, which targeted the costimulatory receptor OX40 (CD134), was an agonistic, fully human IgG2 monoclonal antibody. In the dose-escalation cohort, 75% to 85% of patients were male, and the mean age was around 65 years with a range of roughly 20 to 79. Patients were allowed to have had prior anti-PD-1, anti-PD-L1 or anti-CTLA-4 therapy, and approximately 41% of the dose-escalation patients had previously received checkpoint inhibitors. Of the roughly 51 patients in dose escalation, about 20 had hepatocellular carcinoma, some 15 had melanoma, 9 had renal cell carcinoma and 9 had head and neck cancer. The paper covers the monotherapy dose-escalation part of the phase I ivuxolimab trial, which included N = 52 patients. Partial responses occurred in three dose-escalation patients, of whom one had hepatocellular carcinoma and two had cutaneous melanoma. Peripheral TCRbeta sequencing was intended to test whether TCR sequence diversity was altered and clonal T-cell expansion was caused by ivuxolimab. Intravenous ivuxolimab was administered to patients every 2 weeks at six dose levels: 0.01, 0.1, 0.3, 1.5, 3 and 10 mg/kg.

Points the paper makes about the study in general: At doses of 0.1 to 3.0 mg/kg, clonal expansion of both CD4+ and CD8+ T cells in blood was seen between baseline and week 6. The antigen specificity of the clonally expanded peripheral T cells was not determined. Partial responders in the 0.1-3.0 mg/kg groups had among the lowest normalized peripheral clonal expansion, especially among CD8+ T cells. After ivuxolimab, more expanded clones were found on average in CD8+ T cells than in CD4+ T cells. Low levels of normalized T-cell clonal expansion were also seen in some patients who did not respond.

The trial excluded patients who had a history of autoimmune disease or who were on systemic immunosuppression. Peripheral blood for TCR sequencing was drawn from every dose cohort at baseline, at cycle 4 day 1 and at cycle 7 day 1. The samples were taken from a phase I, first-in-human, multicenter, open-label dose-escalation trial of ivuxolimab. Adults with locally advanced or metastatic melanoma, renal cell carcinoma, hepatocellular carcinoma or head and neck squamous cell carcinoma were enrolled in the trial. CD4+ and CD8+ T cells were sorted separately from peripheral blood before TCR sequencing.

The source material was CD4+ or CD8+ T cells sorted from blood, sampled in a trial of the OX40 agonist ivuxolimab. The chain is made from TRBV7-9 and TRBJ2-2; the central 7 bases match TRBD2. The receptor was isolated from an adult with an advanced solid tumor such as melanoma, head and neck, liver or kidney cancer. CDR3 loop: CASTKELGQAGSTGELFF. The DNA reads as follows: TGTGCCAGCACCAAAGAGCTTGGTCAAGCGGGGAGCACCGGGGAGCTGTTTTTT.